This TCR beta chain was recorded in a study of shared clonotypes between healthy human individuals. Nashville, Tennessee was home to all donors, each a Caucasian adult. Approximately 95 million PBMCs went into genomic DNA for unsorted samples. Study-level findings and limits: Sequencing depth was predicted to influence how clonotypes are shared among donors. The represented genetic and exposure-history diversity was limited by the small number of donors.

Profiled with immunoSEQ multiplex PCR; TCRdb holds only in-frame clones, not every one. The repertoire holds roughly 510,000 clones, with about 80% as singletons. The V end was cut by 5 bases, the J end by 4 bases, with 8 bases between. CDR1 is SGHVS and CDR2 is FQNEAQ in the germline V gene. CDR3 length equals 12 residues. Concerning this clone: Antigen unknown.

This sequence joins TRBV7-8 and TRBJ1-2; D is undetermined. This TCR was recovered from a woman aged 40 to 50 in good health. Some clones in this sample may be carry-over from other donors' samples. The sequenced sample consisted of PBMCs. The CDR3 DNA reads as TGTGCCAGCAGCCAGGCGGGCTATGGCTACACCTTC. Residues: CASSQAGYGYTF.